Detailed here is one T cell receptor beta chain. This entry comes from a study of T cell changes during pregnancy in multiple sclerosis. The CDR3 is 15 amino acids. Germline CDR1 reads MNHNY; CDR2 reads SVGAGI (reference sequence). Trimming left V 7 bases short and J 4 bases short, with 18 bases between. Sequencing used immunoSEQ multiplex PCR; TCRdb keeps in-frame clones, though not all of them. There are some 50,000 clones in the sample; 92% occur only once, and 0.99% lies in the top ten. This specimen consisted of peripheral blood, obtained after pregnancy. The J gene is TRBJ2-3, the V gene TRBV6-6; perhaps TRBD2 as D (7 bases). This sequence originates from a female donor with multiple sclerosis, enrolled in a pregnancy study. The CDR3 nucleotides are TGTGCCAGCATTACCTCGGGGGGCAGTCCAGATACGCAGTATTTT. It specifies CASITSGGSPDTQYF.